The 27 T cell receptor beta chains below come from one sample, sequenced in a study of shared clonotypes between healthy human individuals. The data were produced by immunoSEQ multiplex PCR, yet TCRdb's version contains in-frame clones alone and is incomplete. The data show around 510,000 clones, roughly 95% seen once. The sequenced sample consisted of naive CD4+ T cells sorted from blood. Noted subset: CD45RA+ positively selected. These receptors came from a young woman in good health.

This clone was seen once. The same CDR3 arises from other DNA sequences in this sample as well. The chain recombines TRBV2 with TRBJ1-4; TRBD1 aligns across 8 bases. CDR1 SNHLY and CDR2 FYNNEI come from the germline V gene. Germline trimming cut 6 bases from V and 5 bases from J; bases unmatched to any gene: 5. This CDR3 region has 14 residues. The CDR3: CASSSGTGNEKLFF. CDR3 DNA: TGTGCCAGCAGCTCCGGGACAGGCAATGAAAAACTGTTTTTT. The entire variable domain, with the rest obtained from reference TRBV2 and TRBJ1-4, is as follows: EPEVTQTPSHQVTQMGQEVILRCVPISNHLYFYWYRQILGQKVEFLVSFYNNEISEKSEIFDDQFSVERPDGSNFTLKIRSTKLEDSAMYFCASSSGTGNEKLFFGSGTQLSVL.

The chain's CDR3 is CASSLNIEYEQYF. CDR3 in DNA: TGTGCCAGCAGCCTCAATATTGAATACGAGCAGTACTTC. The rearrangement uses TRBV7-8 and TRBJ2-7; D unclear. Germline lookup yields CDR1 SGHVS and CDR2 FQNEAQ. V dropped 5 bases and J dropped 4 bases, with 12 bases sitting between them. The CDR3 has 13 amino acids. Full variable domain (missing parts from reference TRBV7-8 and TRBJ2-7): GAGVSQSPRYKVAKRGQDVALRCDPISGHVSLFWYQQALGQGPEFLTYFQNEAQLDKSGLPSDRFFAERPEGSVSTLKIQRTQQEDSAVYLCASSLNIEYEQYFGPGTRLTVT.

This clone was counted once. This chain connects TRBV28 to TRBJ2-1; no firm D call. The V gene's germline CDR1 is MDHEN and CDR2 SYDVKM. Trimming cost V 6 bases and J 4 bases, with 10 bases left between them. This CDR3 spans 13 amino acids. CDR3 residues: CASSMDGYNEQFF. The CDR3 nucleotides read TGTGCCAGCAGCATGGACGGGTACAATGAGCAGTTCTTC. Full variable domain (remainder filled in from reference TRBV28 and TRBJ2-1): DVKVTQSSRYLVKRTGEKVFLECVQDMDHENMFWYRQDPGLGLRLIYFSYDVKMKEKGDIPEGYSVSREKKERFSLILESASTNQTSMYLCASSMDGYNEQFFGPGTRLTVL.

V gene TRBV27 combines with J gene TRBJ1-2, with 10 bases fitting TRBD1. Germline values: CDR1 MNHEY, CDR2 SMNVEV (reference sequence). V lost 5 bases to trimming and J lost 1 base; unmatched junction nucleotides: 7. The CDR3 consists of 16 residues. The CDR3 DNA reads TGTGCCAGCAGTCACGGACAGGGGGGATATAACTATGGCTACACCTTC. Its translation: CASSHGQGGYNYGYTF.

The V gene is TRBV28, the J gene TRBJ2-5; perhaps D is TRBD1 or TRBD2 (6 bases each). CDR1 and CDR2 (germline): MDHEN, SYDVKM. The CDR3 has 12 residues. V was pared by 6 bases and J by 7 bases, with 12 bases between. CDR3: CASRIQGGTQYF. The CDR3 DNA follows: TGTGCCAGCAGGATACAGGGAGGGACCCAGTACTTC.

This clone was seen a few times. The V and J genes are TRBV6-5 and TRBJ1-1, with 7 bases lining up with TRBD1. The germline V gene encodes CDR1 MNHEY and CDR2 SVGAGI. V shed 2 bases and J 1 base; nucleotides not matched to a gene: 7. This CDR3 is 16 amino acids long. CDR3 coding DNA: TGTGCCAGCAGTTACGATCACAGGGGTGGGAACACTGAAGCTTTCTTT. Encoded protein: CASSYDHRGGNTEAFF.

The gene calls are TRBV5-1 and TRBJ2-5; D may be TRBD1 or TRBD2 (5 bases each). This CDR3 has 14 residues. Germline assignment: CDR1 SGHRS and CDR2 YFSETQ. Trimming pared 4 bases from V and 4 bases from J, leaving 14 bases between. CDR3 region: CASSPGTPAETQYF. CDR3 DNA sequence: TGCGCCAGCAGCCCCGGGACCCCGGCAGAGACCCAGTACTTC.

The chain links TRBV7-2 to TRBJ2-7, with D unresolved. V was cut by 2 bases and J by 7 bases, with 9 bases left in between. Germline lookup yields CDR1 SGHTA and CDR2 FQGNSA. This CDR3 region has 12 residues. CDR3 protein: CASSLFSQEQYF. In DNA, the CDR3 is TGTGCCAGCAGCTTATTCTCTCAAGAGCAGTACTTC. The full variable domain, in which reference TRBV7-2 and TRBJ2-7 provide the parts outside the CDR3, is GAGVSQSPSNKVTEKGKDVELRCDPISGHTALYWYRQSLGQGLEFLIYFQGNSAPDKSGLPSDRFSAERTGGSVSTLTIQRTQQEDSAVYLCASSLFSQEQYFGPGTRLTVT.

The chain links TRBV7-6 to TRBJ2-7; 7 nucleotides match TRBD2. The germline gives CDR1 SGHVS, CDR2 FNYEAQ. There are 12 residues in the CDR3. The V gene end was trimmed by 6 bases and the J gene end by 4 bases; junction bases not matched to a gene: 3. CDR3 region: CASSAGRYEQYF. CDR3 in DNA: TGTGCCAGCAGTGCCGGGAGGTACGAGCAGTACTTC.

The rearrangement uses TRBV29-1 and TRBJ1-4; perhaps TRBD1 as D (6 bases). V lost 4 bases to trimming and J lost 8 bases, with 17 bases between them. The CDR3 extends over 14 amino acids. From germline, CDR1 is SQVTM and CDR2 ANQGSEA. CDR3 DNA: TGCAGCGTTGGTGGCAGGGGCGGTGGGGAAAAACTGTTTTTT. This codes for CSVGGRGGGEKLFF.

The chain recombines TRBV10-3 with TRBJ2-1; a weak D match, TRBD1 (5 bases). CDR1 and CDR2 from the germline V gene are ENHRY and SYGVKD. V was pared by 0 bases and J by 10 bases, with 10 bases between. The CDR3 spans 13 residues. The CDR3 is CAISESQGWEQFF. The CDR3 nucleotides are TGTGCCATCAGTGAGTCGCAGGGCTGGGAGCAGTTCTTC.

V is TRBV27 and J is TRBJ2-1; a possible D gene is TRBD2 (6 bases). V was trimmed by 8 bases and J by 0 bases, leaving 14 bases between them. This CDR3 has 15 residues. CDR1 and CDR2 from the germline V gene are MNHEY and SMNVEV (reference sequence). For the CDR3, the DNA is TGTGCCAGCGCCGGGGGAGACAACTCCTACAATGAGCAGTTCTTC. Translating gives CASAGGDNSYNEQFF.

The chain recombines TRBV7-8 with TRBJ1-3, with D unclear. The CDR3 length is 15 residues. V was shortened by 3 bases and J by 7 bases, with 16 bases between the two germline ends. Germline CDR1 SGHVS, CDR2 FQNEAQ. CDR3 region: CASSLTTSSGNTIYF. The DNA of the CDR3 is TGTGCCAGCAGCTTGACTACGAGTAGTGGTAACACCATATATTTT.

The V and J genes are TRBV11-2 and TRBJ1-1; 8 nucleotides match TRBD1. CDR1 and CDR2 from the germline V gene are SGHAT and FQNNGV. The CDR3 extends over 16 amino acids. J was trimmed by 4 bases and V by 2 bases; bases with no gene match: 9. The CDR3 reads CASSLSETGVGTEAFF. CDR3 DNA: TGTGCCAGCAGCTTATCTGAGACAGGGGTGGGCACTGAAGCTTTCTTT.

The chain employs TRBV14 and TRBJ2-3, with TRBD2 matching over 9 bases. Germline assignment: CDR1 SGHDN and CDR2 FVKESK. The CDR3 contains 19 residues. Trimming removed 0 bases from V and 2 bases from J; junction bases left unmatched: 12. CDR3 in amino acids: CASSQDASGTKGATDTQYF. DNA for the CDR3: TGTGCCAGCAGCCAAGATGCTAGCGGGACCAAGGGAGCCACAGATACGCAGTATTTT. Together with reference TRBV14 and TRBJ2-3, the CDR3 gives the full variable domain: EAGVTQFPSHSVIEKGQTVTLRCDPISGHDNLYWYRRVMGKEIKFLLHFVKESKQDESGMPNNRFLAERTGGTYSTLKVQPAELEDSGVYFCASSQDASGTKGATDTQYFGPGTRLTVL.

The chain combines TRBV2 with TRBJ2-1; TRBD2 aligns across 11 bases. In germline, CDR1 is SNHLY, CDR2 FYNNEI. Trimming cost V 6 bases and J 9 bases; bases outside gene matches: 4. The CDR3 is made up of 13 amino acids. The CDR3: CASRPLAGGEQFF. The CDR3 coding sequence is TGTGCCAGCAGACCGCTAGCGGGGGGTGAGCAGTTCTTC.

CDR3 region: CASSTLRGGYNEQFF. The CDR3 DNA reads TGTGCCAGCAGCACCCTCCGGGGTGGCTACAATGAGCAGTTCTTC. The genes are TRBV2 and TRBJ2-1, with a possible D match to TRBD2 (5 bases). Germline loops: CDR1 SNHLY, CDR2 FYNNEI. The germline V and J ends were trimmed by 6 bases and 3 bases, with 15 bases remaining between them. The CDR3 sequence is 15 residues long.

This clone was picked up one time. V usage is TRBV4-1 and J usage is TRBJ2-5; 11 bases fit TRBD2. V lost 2 bases to trimming and J lost 5 bases; unmatched junction nucleotides: 13. The germline CDR1 and CDR2 sequences are MGHRA and YSYEKL. The CDR3 is 18 amino acids. CDR3 region: CASSQTKGLAGGGETQYF. The CDR3 region has the DNA TGCGCCAGCAGCCAAACTAAGGGGCTAGCGGGAGGCGGGGAGACCCAGTACTTC.

The V call is TRBV6-1, the J call TRBJ2-3; tentatively, D is TRBD1 or TRBD2 (5 bases each). This CDR3 spans 15 amino acids. Germline V CDR1 and CDR2: MNHNS, SASEGT. The V end lost 6 bases, the J end lost 0 bases, and 13 bases lay between the germline ends. The CDR3 sequence: CASRAGTASTDTQYF. The CDR3 coding sequence is TGTGCCAGCAGGGCCGGGACGGCTAGCACAGATACGCAGTATTTT.

Notes on this clone: At the DNA level, this CDR3 is encoded by other sequences in the same sample as well. The V call is TRBV18, the J call TRBJ1-1; 8 positions match TRBD1. The germline V gene encodes CDR1 KGHSH and CDR2 LQKENI. The junction had 3 bases not matched to a gene; V was cut back by 3 bases and J by 0 bases. The CDR3 covers 15 residues. Here the CDR3 reads CASSPGQGMNTEAFF. The CDR3 nucleotides are TGTGCCAGCTCACCTGGACAGGGTATGAACACTGAAGCTTTCTTT. The full variable domain, in which reference TRBV18 and TRBJ1-1 provide the parts outside the CDR3, is NAGVMQNPRHLVRRRGQEARLRCSPMKGHSHVYWYRQLPEEGLKFMVYLQKENIIDESGMPKERFSAEFPKEGPSILRIQQVVRGDSAAYFCASSPGQGMNTEAFFGQGTRLTVV.

The chain recombines TRBV5-1 with TRBJ2-2, with D unresolved. This CDR3 comprises 14 residues. CDR1 is SGHRS and CDR2 is YFSETQ in the germline V gene. Trimming took off 5 bases at V and 0 bases at J, with 8 bases between the two ends. The CDR3 nucleotides are TGCGCCAGCAGTCAGCCCCCGAACACCGGGGAGCTGTTTTTT. Protein sequence: CASSQPPNTGELFF.

The chain is built from TRBV5-1 and TRBJ1-2; D remains unclear. CDR1 and CDR2 from the germline V gene are SGHRS and YFSETQ. The CDR3 has 15 residues. Trimming left V 3 bases short and J 7 bases short, with 19 bases between. CDR3 loop: CASSSTGAMEGGYTF. CDR3 DNA sequence: TGCGCCAGCAGCTCGACGGGCGCGATGGAGGGTGGCTACACCTTC.

The chain links TRBV19 to TRBJ1-1; TRBD1 might be the D (6 bases). Per the germline V gene, CDR1 is LNHDA and CDR2 is SQIVND (reference sequence). The V end was cut by 0 bases, the J end by 3 bases, with 20 bases between. The CDR3 extends over 18 amino acids. DNA for the CDR3: TGTGCCAGTAGTATAGATCGGAGCAGGGGTTCGTACTACACTGAAGCTTTCTTT. Its translation: CASSIDRSRGSYYTEAFF.

This clone occurred once. The chain uses TRBV4-2 and TRBJ1-1; D uncertain. This CDR3 contains 13 residues. V gave up 4 bases and J gave up 4 bases, with 10 bases separating them. Germline-derived CDR1 and CDR2 are LGHNA and YNFKEQ. The CDR3 loop is CASSRPGPTEAFF. The CDR3 coding sequence is TGTGCCAGCAGCCGGCCAGGTCCCACTGAAGCTTTCTTT.

This rearrangement joins TRBV2 to TRBJ2-7, with 14 nucleotides matching TRBD2. The CDR3 has 17 amino acids. The V and J ends lost 8 bases and 0 bases, in that order; junction bases with no gene match: 9. CDR1 is SNHLY, CDR2 FYNNEI, per germline. The CDR3 spells CASPGLAGDPLSYEQYF. The CDR3 nucleotides are TGTGCCAGCCCGGGACTAGCGGGAGACCCGCTCTCCTACGAGCAGTACTTC.

This clone has more than one count but fewer than ten. The chain joins TRBV20-1 to TRBJ1-1; D not certain. The germline V gene has CDR1 DFQATT and CDR2 SNEGSKA (reference sequence). With 7 bases removed from V and 0 bases from J, the gap between germline ends came to 6 bases. The length of the CDR3 is 11 residues. The CDR3: CSGCLNTEAFF. In nucleotides, the CDR3 is TGCAGTGGATGTCTGAACACTGAAGCTTTCTTT.

V is TRBV9 and J is TRBJ1-4, with 8 bases identical to TRBD1. Germline assignment: CDR1 SGDLS and CDR2 YYNGEE. The CDR3 length is 14 residues. V shed 3 bases and J 7 bases; nucleotides not matched to a gene: 5. CDR3 nucleotides: TGTGCCAGCAGCGCCCAAGGACAGGGTGAAAAACTGTTTTTT. Translation gives CASSAQGQGEKLFF.